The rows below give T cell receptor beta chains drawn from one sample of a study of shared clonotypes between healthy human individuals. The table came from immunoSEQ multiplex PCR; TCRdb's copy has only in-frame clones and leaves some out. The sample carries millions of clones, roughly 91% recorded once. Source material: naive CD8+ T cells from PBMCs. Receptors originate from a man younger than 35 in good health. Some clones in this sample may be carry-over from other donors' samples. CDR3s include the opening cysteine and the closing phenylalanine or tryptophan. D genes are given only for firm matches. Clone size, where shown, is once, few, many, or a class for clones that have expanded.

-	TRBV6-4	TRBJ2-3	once	TGTGCCAGCAGTGCTTCTAAACGCACAGATACGCAGTATTTT	CASSASKRTDTQYF
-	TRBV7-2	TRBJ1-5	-	TGTGCCAGCAGCCCCCCAGGTTGGGGCAATCAGCCCCAGCATTTT	CASSPPGWGNQPQHF
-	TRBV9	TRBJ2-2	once	TGTGCCAGCAGCCAGGCCGGGGGGGAGCTGTTTTTT	CASSQAGGELFF
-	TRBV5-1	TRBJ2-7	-	TGCGCCAGCAGGAATATTGGGGGCGAGCAGTACTTC	CASRNIGGEQYF
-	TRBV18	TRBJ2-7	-	TGTGCCAGCTCACCCGGATTGGTGAATAACGAGCAGTACTTC	CASSPGLVNNEQYF
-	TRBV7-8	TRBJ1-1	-	TGTGCCAGCAGCGAAAGACGGGTCTCGACTGAAGCTTTCTTT	CASSERRVSTEAFF
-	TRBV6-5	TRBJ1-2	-	TGTGCCAGCGCTAGCCTAGGTCCGCTATATGGCTACACCTTC	CASASLGPLYGYTF
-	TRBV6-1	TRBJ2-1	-	TGTGCCAGTACCCCGACAGCGCGGCTGGGGGATGAGCAGTTCTTC	CASTPTARLGDEQFF
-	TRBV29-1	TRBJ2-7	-	TGCAGCGTTGAAGATTCCAGGGGCCGCAGCTCCTACGAGCAGTACTTC	CSVEDSRGRSSYEQYF
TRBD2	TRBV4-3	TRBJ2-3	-	TGCGCCAGCAGCAGAGGACAACCTCCACTAGCGGGAGAACCTACGCAGTATTTT	CASSRGQPPLAGEPTQYF
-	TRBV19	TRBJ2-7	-	TGTGCCAGTAGTTTTACGACAGGCTCCTACGAGCAGTACTTC	CASSFTTGSYEQYF